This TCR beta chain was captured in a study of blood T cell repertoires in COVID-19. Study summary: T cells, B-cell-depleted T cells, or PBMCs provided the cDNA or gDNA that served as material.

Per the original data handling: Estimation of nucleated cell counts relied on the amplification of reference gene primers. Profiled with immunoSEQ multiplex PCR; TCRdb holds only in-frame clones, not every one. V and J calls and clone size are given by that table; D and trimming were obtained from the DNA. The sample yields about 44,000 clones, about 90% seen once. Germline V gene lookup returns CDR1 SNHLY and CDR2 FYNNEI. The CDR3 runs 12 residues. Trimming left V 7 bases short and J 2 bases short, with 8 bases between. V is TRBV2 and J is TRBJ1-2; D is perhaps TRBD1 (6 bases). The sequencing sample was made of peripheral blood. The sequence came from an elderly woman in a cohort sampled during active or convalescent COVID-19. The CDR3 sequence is CASTTGNYGYTF. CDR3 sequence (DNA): TGTGCCAGCACGACAGGAAACTATGGCTACACCTTC.